The 19 T cell receptor beta chains presented below share a single source sample, sequenced in a study of cytomegalovirus exposure and HLA in healthy donors. Researchers ran the PCR with 60 Vbeta and 13 Jbeta primers. Sequenced by immunoSEQ multiplex PCR; TCRdb stores in-frame clones only, minus some. The data contain 140,000 to 150,000 clones, 82% of them singletons. The sequenced sample was PBMCs. The receptors were sampled from a woman aged 55-75 years in good health and CMV-seropositive.

With respect to this clone: The sample has other DNA sequences that encode this CDR3 too. The V call is TRBV5-1, the J call TRBJ2-3; 14 bases line up with TRBD2. J gave up 8 bases and V 7 bases, and 12 bases lay outside the gene matches. Germline V gives CDR1 SGHRS, CDR2 YFSETQ. The CDR3 has 16 residues. This CDR3 is CASATRGTSGRGTQYF. CDR3 DNA: TGCGCCAGCGCTACACGGGGGACTAGCGGGAGAGGTACGCAGTATTTT.

The chain is built from TRBV30 and TRBJ2-4; 7 positions match TRBD1. Germline CDR1 GTSNPN, CDR2 SVGIG (reference sequence). This CDR3 is built from 14 residues. Trimming cost V 0 bases and J 5 bases; bases outside gene matches: 4. The CDR3 region is CAWSVGQGENIQYF. In DNA, the CDR3 is TGTGCCTGGAGTGTAGGGCAGGGGGAAAACATTCAGTACTTC.

This clone is a singleton in its sample. The chain recombines TRBV7-2 with TRBJ2-1; TRBD1 agrees at 11 bases. This CDR3 comprises 16 residues. V gave up 6 bases and J gave up 3 bases; unmatched junction bases: 7. The germline V gene encodes CDR1 SGHTA and CDR2 FQGNSA. CDR3: CASSHTGTGGYNEQFF. In DNA, the CDR3 is TGTGCCAGCAGTCATACCGGGACAGGGGGCTACAATGAGCAGTTCTTC.

This clone was observed once. V is TRBV28 and J is TRBJ1-5, with unresolved D. Per germline, CDR1 MDHEN and CDR2 SYDVKM. Trimming took off 6 bases at V and 0 bases at J, with 6 bases between the two ends. This CDR3 contains 13 residues. The CDR3 sequence is CASRSYSNQPQHF. CDR3 bases: TGTGCCAGCAGATCTTATAGCAATCAGCCCCAGCATTTT.

In its sample, this clone was seen once. J is TRBJ2-4 and V is TRBV27; 7 bases map to TRBD1. CDR1 MNHEY and CDR2 SMNVEV come from the germline V gene (reference sequence). CDR3 length equals 14 residues. With 5 bases clipped from V and 6 bases from J, the junction kept 7 bases outside the gene matches. CDR3 residues: CASSPWDRPNIQYF. CDR3 sequence (DNA): TGTGCCAGCAGTCCGTGGGACAGACCAAACATTCAGTACTTC.

This clone was found a few times. The chain is built from TRBV7-9 and TRBJ2-5; 8 nucleotides match TRBD1. Trimming took 8 bases from V and 5 from J; bases not matched to a gene: 10. The CDR3 contains 14 residues. From germline, CDR1 is SEHNR and CDR2 FQNEAQ (reference sequence). The CDR3 is CASLRTGPSETQYF. In DNA, the CDR3 is TGTGCCAGCCTCCGGACAGGGCCTTCTGAGACCCAGTACTTC.

CDR3 loop: CASSARVAGGNTDTQYF. In DNA form, the CDR3 reads TGTGCCAGCAGCGCCCGGGTAGCGGGAGGTAACACAGATACGCAGTATTTT. The gene calls are TRBV7-2 and TRBJ2-3; 10 bases agree with TRBD2. V shed 5 bases and J 2 bases; nucleotides not matched to a gene: 10. Germline values: CDR1 SGHTA, CDR2 FQGNSA. This CDR3 contains 17 residues.

By sample share, this clone is large. Other DNA sequences in the same sample also yield this CDR3. The chain has TRBV4-3 and TRBJ1-2; 7 bases match TRBD1. This CDR3 contains 16 residues. V lost 0 bases and J lost 4; bases outside the gene matches: 8. CDR1 is LGHNA, CDR2 YSLEER, per germline. The CDR3: CASSQEPAGGSYGYTF. The CDR3, as DNA: TGCGCCAGCAGCCAAGAACCGGCAGGGGGGAGCTATGGCTACACCTTC.

The chain joins TRBV2 to TRBJ1-5; 7 bases align to TRBD1. Germline V gene sequence: CDR1 SNHLY, CDR2 FYNNEI. CDR3 size: 16 residues. J gave up 0 bases and V 3 bases, and 5 bases lay outside the gene matches. CDR3 region: CASSEGGQFSNQPQHF. The CDR3 DNA sequence: TGTGCCAGCAGTGAGGGGGGACAGTTTAGCAATCAGCCCCAGCATTTT.

V usage is TRBV4-1 and J usage is TRBJ2-5; D is perhaps TRBD2 (6 bases). The germline gives CDR1 MGHRA, CDR2 YSYEKL. The CDR3 runs 15 residues. Trimming left V 0 bases short and J 7 bases short, with 15 bases between. DNA for the CDR3: TGCGCCAGCAGCCAAGATCGGGAGCGGTCAGGGACCCAGTACTTC. As protein: CASSQDRERSGTQYF.

The chain recombines TRBV7-8 with TRBJ1-3; no clear D. The CDR3 covers 13 residues. The germline V and J ends were trimmed by 4 bases and 1 base, with 5 bases remaining between them. The germline V gene encodes CDR1 SGHVS and CDR2 FQNEAQ. The CDR3 reads CASSSTSGNTIYF. CDR3 in DNA: TGTGCCAGCAGCTCGACATCTGGAAACACCATATATTTT.

The V gene is TRBV19, the J gene TRBJ2-7; TRBD2 is a possible D gene (6 bases). In germline, CDR1 is LNHDA, CDR2 SQIVND (reference sequence). Trimming removed 6 bases from V and 1 base from J, with 13 bases in between. This CDR3 spans 14 amino acids. The CDR3: CASSTGLLSYEQYF. The CDR3 DNA sequence: TGTGCCAGTAGCACGGGACTCCTTTCCTACGAGCAGTACTTC.

The gene calls are TRBV19 and TRBJ1-2; 7 nucleotides align to TRBD1. Trimming cost V 4 bases and J 5 bases; bases outside gene matches: 16. The CDR3 totals 17 residues. The germline V gene encodes CDR1 LNHDA and CDR2 SQIVND (reference sequence). CDR3 in amino acids: CASSTRDSRISLYGYTF. The CDR3 DNA is TGTGCCAGTAGTACTCGGGACAGTAGGATTTCCCTATATGGCTACACCTTC.

V gene TRBV11-2 combines with J gene TRBJ2-7; no reliable D call. The CDR3 length is 15 residues. Trimming pared 5 bases from V and 2 bases from J, leaving 16 bases between. CDR1 and CDR2 from the germline V gene are SGHAT and FQNNGV. As DNA, the CDR3 is TGTGCCAGCAGCCCCGGCGCGGTAAGGACCTACGAGCAGTACTTC. It encodes CASSPGAVRTYEQYF.

The gene calls are TRBV10-3 and TRBJ2-5, with D possibly TRBD1 on 5 matching bases. The V end lost 8 bases, the J end lost 1 base, and 11 bases lay between the germline ends. This CDR3 is built from 13 residues. Germline V gene sequence: CDR1 ENHRY, CDR2 SYGVKD. This chain's CDR3 is CAIGAKPQETQYF. The DNA for the CDR3 is TGTGCCATCGGGGCAAAACCCCAAGAGACCCAGTACTTC.

The genes are TRBV15 and TRBJ2-7, with a tentative D call TRBD2 (5 bases). The CDR3 has 15 residues. Germline V gives CDR1 LNHNV, CDR2 YYDKDF (reference sequence). Trimming shortened V by 1 base and J by 1 base, and 11 bases separated the two germline ends. The CDR3 spells CATSRATRGSYEQYF. CDR3 DNA sequence: TGTGCCACCAGCAGAGCCACCCGGGGTTCCTACGAGCAGTACTTC.

This sequence joins TRBV28 and TRBJ2-2, with 14 bases that match TRBD2. Germline CDR1 reads MDHEN; CDR2 reads SYDVKM. V was clipped by 2 bases and J by 5 bases; unmatched bases: 16. CDR3 size: 21 residues. The CDR3 DNA is TGTGCCAGCAGTTTAATCCCCAAGACTAGCGGGAGGGCCTTTGGTACCGGGGAGCTGTTTTTT. Its translation: CASSLIPKTSGRAFGTGELFF.

The genes are TRBV6-6 and TRBJ2-7, with TRBD2 matching 11 bases. Germline V gene sequence: CDR1 MNHNY, CDR2 SVGAGI (reference sequence). This CDR3 comprises 15 residues. Trimming removed 6 bases from V and 2 bases from J; junction bases left unmatched: 6. The DNA of the CDR3 is TGTGCCAGCAGGATCCTAGCGGGAGGAACCTACGAGCAGTACTTC. Translated: CASRILAGGTYEQYF.

The chain couples TRBV7-6 to TRBJ2-3, with a possible D match to TRBD2 (6 bases). The CDR3 has 14 amino acids. V lost 5 bases and J 0 bases, leaving 9 bases between the germline ends. Germline-derived CDR1 and CDR2 are SGHVS and FNYEAQ. As DNA, the CDR3 is TGTGCCAGCAGCATTAGCGGTAGCACAGATACGCAGTATTTT. Translated: CASSISGSTDTQYF.